This TCR beta chain was sequenced in a study of early T cells in non-severe SARS-CoV-2 infection (dated by TCRdb to 2020 to 2023). Regarding the study in general: Because TCR sequencing was done on bulk RNA from unsorted whole blood, the alpha and beta chains could not be paired.

Broad study findings and their caveats: VDJdb matching was skewed toward anti-spike CD8 responses and likely underestimated virus-specific expansions, missing private and CD4 specificities.

Unmatched junction bases come to 15, with V trimmed by 1 base and J by 7 bases. Taken from the germline V gene, the CDR1 and CDR2 loops are SGHVS and FNYEAQ. There are 19 amino acids in the CDR3, from cysteine to phenylalanine inclusive. Only the CDR3 DNA is retained, 57 bases long and in frame from the first base. As for this clonotype: Its antigen remains unidentified. The sample holds no much larger clone one base away, and base qualities are not on file.

The study was a case-control design nested within a healthcare worker cohort in London, UK, with weekly nasopharyngeal swab PCR tests and blood sampling. Healthcare workers were recruited between 23 and 31 March 2020, during the week of the UK lockdown, and were followed weekly for up to about 15 weeks. The library was built by means of 5' RACE. The sequencer listed for this sample is NextSeq 500. Unique molecular identifiers were attached to individual cDNA molecules in the TCR library protocol so that sequencing error and PCR bias could be corrected. Both TCR alpha and beta chains were sequenced, and tight co-correlation was observed between alpha and beta sequence abundances in each sample. The authors processed their data as follows. Decombinator V4 was used to perform V gene, J gene and CDR3 annotation of TCR sequences. TCRs were defined as expanded if a significant change between any two time points was detected under a Poisson model with p below 0.0001. TCR abundances were normalised to the total number of TCRs sequenced per sample and expressed as counts per million. MAIT TCRs were defined by TRAV1-2 paired with TRAJ12, TRAJ20 or TRAJ33, and iNKT TCRs by TRAV10 paired with TRAJ18. VDJdb, accessed 1 November 2021, was searched for CMV, EBV and SARS-CoV-2 annotated TCRs, excluding TCRs annotated for multiple antigens. The public reads were quality trimmed at Q25 with fastp and then assembled into clones with MiXCR by TCRdb, keeping productive beta chains. Entries are consolidated by CDR3 protein sequence, retaining the most common genes and DNA. V and J calls and clone size were set by TCRdb, not the authors. The table for this sample lists approximately 20,000 distinct CDR3 sequences; about 4% of them were counted only once. The ten largest clones take up around 7.3% of the sample.

Specimen: whole blood. This chain is built from TRBV7-6 and TRBJ2-3; 12 of the junction bases match TRBD2. This TCR derives from an adult who was a healthcare worker with PCR-confirmed SARS-CoV-2 infection or an uninfected control (not recorded which). The sequenced DNA: TGTGCCAGCAGCTTAGAACCCAGCTTACTAGCGGGGGGTCCGAATACGCAGTATTTT. Its product reads: CASSLEPSLLAGGPNTQYF.